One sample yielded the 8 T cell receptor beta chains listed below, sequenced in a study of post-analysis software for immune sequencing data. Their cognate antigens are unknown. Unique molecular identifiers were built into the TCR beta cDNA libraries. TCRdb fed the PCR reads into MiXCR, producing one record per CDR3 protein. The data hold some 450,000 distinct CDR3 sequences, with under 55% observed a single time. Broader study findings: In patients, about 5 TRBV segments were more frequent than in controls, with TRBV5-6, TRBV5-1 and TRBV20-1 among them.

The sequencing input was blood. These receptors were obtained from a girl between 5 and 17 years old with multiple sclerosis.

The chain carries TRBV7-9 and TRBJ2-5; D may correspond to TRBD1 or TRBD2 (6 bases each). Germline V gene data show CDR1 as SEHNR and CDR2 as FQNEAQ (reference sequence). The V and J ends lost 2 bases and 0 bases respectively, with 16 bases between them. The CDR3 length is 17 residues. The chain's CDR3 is CASSLRGDLGNQETQYF. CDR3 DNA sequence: TGTGCCAGCAGCTTAAGGGGGGATTTAGGGAACCAAGAGACCCAGTACTTC.

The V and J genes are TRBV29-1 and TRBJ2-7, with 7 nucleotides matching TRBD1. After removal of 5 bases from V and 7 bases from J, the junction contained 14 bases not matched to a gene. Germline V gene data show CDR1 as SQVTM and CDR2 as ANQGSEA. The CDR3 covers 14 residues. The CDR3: CSVTQTGSSGEQYF. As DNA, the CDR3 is TGCAGCGTTACCCAGACAGGGAGTTCTGGGGAGCAGTACTTC.

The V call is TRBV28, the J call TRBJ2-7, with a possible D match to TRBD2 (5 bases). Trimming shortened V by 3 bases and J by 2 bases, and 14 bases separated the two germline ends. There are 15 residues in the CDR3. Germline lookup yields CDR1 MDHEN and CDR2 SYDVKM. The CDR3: CASSFRGKAAYEQYF. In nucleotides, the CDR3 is TGTGCCAGCAGTTTCCGAGGAAAAGCGGCCTACGAGCAGTACTTC.

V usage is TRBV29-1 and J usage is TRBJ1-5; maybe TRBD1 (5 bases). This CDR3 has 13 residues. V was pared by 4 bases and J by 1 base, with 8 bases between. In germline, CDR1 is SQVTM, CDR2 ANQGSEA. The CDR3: CSVGGPSNQPQHF. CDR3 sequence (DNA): TGCAGCGTTGGGGGACCGAGCAATCAGCCCCAGCATTTT.

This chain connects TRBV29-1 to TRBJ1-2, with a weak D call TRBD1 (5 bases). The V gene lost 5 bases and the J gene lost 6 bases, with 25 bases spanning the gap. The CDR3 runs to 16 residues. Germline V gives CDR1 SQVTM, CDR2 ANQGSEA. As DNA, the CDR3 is TGCAGCGTTCTCGAACAGGACCGAGTAGCTCTCGATGGCTACACCTTC. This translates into CSVLEQDRVALDGYTF.

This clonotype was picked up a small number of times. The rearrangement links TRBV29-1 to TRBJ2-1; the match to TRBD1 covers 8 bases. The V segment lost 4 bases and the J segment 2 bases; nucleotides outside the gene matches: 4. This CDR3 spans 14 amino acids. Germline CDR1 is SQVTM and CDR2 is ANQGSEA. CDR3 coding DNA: TGCAGCGTTGGTGGGACAGGAGCCTACAATGAGCAGTTCTTC. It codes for CSVGGTGAYNEQFF.

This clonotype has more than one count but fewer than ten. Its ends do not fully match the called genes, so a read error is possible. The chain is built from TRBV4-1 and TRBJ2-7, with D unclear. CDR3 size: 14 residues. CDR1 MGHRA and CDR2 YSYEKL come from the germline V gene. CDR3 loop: CAGSPSKQSYEQYF. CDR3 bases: TGCGCCGGCAGCCCATCGAAACAGAGCTACGAGCAGTACTTC.

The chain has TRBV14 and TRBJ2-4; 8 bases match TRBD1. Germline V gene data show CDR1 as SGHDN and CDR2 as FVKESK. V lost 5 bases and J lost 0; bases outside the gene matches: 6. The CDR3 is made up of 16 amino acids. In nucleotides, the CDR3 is TGTGCCAGCAGCAAGACAGGGGAACTAGCCAAAAACATTCAGTACTTC. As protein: CASSKTGELAKNIQYF.